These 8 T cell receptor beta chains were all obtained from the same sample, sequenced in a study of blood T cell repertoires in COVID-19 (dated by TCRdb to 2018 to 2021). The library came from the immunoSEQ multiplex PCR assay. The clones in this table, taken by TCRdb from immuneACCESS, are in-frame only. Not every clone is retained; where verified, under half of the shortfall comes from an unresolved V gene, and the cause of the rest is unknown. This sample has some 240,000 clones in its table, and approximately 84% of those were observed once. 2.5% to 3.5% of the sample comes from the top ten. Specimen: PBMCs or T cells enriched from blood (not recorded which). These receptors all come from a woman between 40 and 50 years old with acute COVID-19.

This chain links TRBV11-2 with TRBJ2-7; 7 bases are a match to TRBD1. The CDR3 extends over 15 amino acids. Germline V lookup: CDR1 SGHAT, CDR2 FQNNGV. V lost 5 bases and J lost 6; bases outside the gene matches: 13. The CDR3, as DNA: TGTGCCAGCAGCCTTTCGGGGACAGAGAGATCCGAGCAGTACTTC. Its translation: CASSLSGTERSEQYF.

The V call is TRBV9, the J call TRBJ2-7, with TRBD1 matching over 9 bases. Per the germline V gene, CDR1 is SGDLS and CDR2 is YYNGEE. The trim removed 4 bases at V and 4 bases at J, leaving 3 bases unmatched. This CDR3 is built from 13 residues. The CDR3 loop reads CASSKGTGYEQYF. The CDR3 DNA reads TGTGCCAGCAGCAAAGGGACAGGGTACGAGCAGTACTTC.

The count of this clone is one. The CDR3 nucleotides are TGTGCCAGCACCGACCTTACTAGCGGGAATTATGAGCAGTTCTTC. Translation gives CASTDLTSGNYEQFF. The rearrangement uses TRBV11-3 and TRBJ2-1; 10 nucleotides match TRBD2. With 7 bases clipped from V and 8 bases from J, the junction kept 11 bases outside the gene matches. This CDR3 is built from 15 residues. Per germline, CDR1 SGHNT and CDR2 YENEEA.

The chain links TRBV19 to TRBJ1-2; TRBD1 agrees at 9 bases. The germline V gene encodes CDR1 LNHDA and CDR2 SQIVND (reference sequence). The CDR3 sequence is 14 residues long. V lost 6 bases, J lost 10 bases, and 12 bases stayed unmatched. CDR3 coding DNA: TGTGCCAGTAGGAGCCGGGACAGGGCTCAGATCTACACCTTC. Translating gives CASRSRDRAQIYTF.

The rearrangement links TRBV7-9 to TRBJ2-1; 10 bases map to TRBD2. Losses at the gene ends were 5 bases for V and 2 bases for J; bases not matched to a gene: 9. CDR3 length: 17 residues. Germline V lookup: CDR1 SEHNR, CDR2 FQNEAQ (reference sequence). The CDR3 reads CASSPGLAETPYNEQFF. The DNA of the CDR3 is TGTGCCAGCAGCCCAGGACTAGCGGAGACCCCCTACAATGAGCAGTTCTTC.

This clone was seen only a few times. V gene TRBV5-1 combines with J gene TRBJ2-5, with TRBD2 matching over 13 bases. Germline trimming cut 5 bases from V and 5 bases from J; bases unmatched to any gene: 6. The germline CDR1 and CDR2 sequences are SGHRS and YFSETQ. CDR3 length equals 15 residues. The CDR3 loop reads CASRLAGGFHETQYF. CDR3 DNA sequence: TGCGCCAGCAGACTAGCGGGAGGGTTCCATGAGACCCAGTACTTC.

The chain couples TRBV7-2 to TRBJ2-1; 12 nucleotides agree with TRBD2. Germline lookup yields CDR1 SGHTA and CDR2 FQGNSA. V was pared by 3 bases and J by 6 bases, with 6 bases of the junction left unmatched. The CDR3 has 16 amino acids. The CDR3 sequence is CASSFRTSGISNEQFF. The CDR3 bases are TGTGCCAGCAGCTTCAGGACTAGCGGGATAAGCAATGAGCAGTTCTTC.

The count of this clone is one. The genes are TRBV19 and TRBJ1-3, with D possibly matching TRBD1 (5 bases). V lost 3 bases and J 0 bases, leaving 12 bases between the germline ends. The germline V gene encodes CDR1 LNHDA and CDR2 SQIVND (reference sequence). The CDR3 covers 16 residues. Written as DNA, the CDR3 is TGTGCCAGTAGTATCACAGGATTACTCTCTGGAAACACCATATATTTT. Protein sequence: CASSITGLLSGNTIYF. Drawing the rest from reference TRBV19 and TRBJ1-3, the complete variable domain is DGGITQSPKYLFRKEGQNVTLSCEQNLNHDAMYWYRQDPGQGLRLIYYSQIVNDFQKGDIAEGYSVSREKKESFPLTVTSAQKNPTAFYLCASSITGLLSGNTIYFGEGSWLTVV.